This T cell receptor (beta chain) stems from a study of shared clonotypes between healthy human individuals. Study in general: A few men and a couple of women, aged 18 to 49, were donors.

General observations from the study: Generation probabilities of non-shared clonotypes were lower (relative to those shared by all four donors). Depth of sequencing was expected to influence donor clonotype sharing.

There are 15 residues in the CDR3. Germline V CDR1 and CDR2: GTSNPN, SVGIG (reference sequence). J lost 3 bases, V lost 1 base, and 3 bases had no gene match. CD45RA+ naive and CD45RA-negative memory subsets were separated from CD4+ cells. Notes on this clone: Antigen unknown.

Some clones are missing from TCRdb's copy, which holds only in-frame ones; the method was immunoSEQ multiplex PCR. The profile shows 950,000 to 1,100,000 clones, 70% to 80% of them singletons. The TCR comes from a man aged 18 to 29 in good health. Some clones in this sample may be carry-over from other donors' samples. The chain combines TRBV30 with TRBJ2-3; TRBD2 agrees at 11 bases. The sequencing sample was made of memory CD4+ T cells from PBMCs. Described subset: CD45RA-negative fraction. The CDR3 loop is CAWSEGLAATDTQYF. CDR3 bases: TGTGCCTGGAGTGAGGGACTAGCGGCGACAGATACGCAGTATTTT.